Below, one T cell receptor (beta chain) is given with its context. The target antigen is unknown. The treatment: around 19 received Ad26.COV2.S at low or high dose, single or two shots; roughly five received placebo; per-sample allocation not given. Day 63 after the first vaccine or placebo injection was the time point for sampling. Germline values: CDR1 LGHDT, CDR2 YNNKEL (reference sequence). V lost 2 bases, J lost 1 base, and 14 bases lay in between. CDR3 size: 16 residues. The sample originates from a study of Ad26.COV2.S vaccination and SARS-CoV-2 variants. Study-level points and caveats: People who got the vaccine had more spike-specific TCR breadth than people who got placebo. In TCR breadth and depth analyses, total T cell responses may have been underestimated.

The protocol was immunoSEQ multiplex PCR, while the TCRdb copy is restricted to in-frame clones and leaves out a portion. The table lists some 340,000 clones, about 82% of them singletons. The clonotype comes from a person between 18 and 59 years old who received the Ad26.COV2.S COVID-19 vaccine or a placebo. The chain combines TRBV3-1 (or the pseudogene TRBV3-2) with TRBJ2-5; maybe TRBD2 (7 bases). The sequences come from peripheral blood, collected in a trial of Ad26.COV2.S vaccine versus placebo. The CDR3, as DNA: TGTGCCAGCAGCCAATCAGTAGGGGGGGCCCAAGAGACCCAGTACTTC. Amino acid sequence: CASSQSVGGAQETQYF.